Listed here are 6 T cell receptor beta chains from one sample, sequenced in a study of T cell responses to AZD1222 COVID-19 vaccine. The assay was immunoSEQ multiplex PCR, and TCRdb's table has in-frame clones only and misses some. This table holds 100,000 to 130,000 clones, 92% found once. The input for sequencing was peripheral blood, taken 28 days after the second AZD1222 dose. These receptors came from an adult who received the AZD1222 COVID-19 vaccine.

The J gene is TRBJ1-6, the V gene TRBV5-1; D remains unclear. There are 14 residues in the CDR3. Trimming took off 2 bases at V and 6 bases at J, with 9 bases between the two ends. Germline assignment: CDR1 SGHRS and CDR2 YFSETQ. The CDR3 DNA reads TGCGCCAGCAGCTTAGGGCACACTAATTCACCCCTCCACTTT. Translated: CASSLGHTNSPLHF.

J is TRBJ2-4 and V is TRBV4-1; 7 bases align to TRBD1. CDR1 is MGHRA, CDR2 YSYEKL, per germline. CDR3 length equals 14 residues. V gave up 4 bases and J gave up 8 bases; unmatched junction bases: 8. CDR3 protein: CASSPYRGDDIQYF. The CDR3 DNA follows: TGCGCCAGCAGCCCCTACAGGGGAGATGACATTCAGTACTTC.

As DNA, the CDR3 is TGTGCCAGCAGTGGCGGGTTAGTGGGCTACACCTTC. Translated: CASSGGLVGYTF. This sequence joins TRBV25-1 and TRBJ1-2; no definite D call. The CDR3 covers 12 residues. Looked up from germline, CDR1 is MGHDK and CDR2 is SYGVNS. V lost 4 bases and J 8 bases, leaving 11 bases between the germline ends.

This clone was observed a single time. V usage is TRBV19 and J usage is TRBJ1-1; D not certain. V was shortened by 3 bases and J by 4 bases, with 12 bases between the two germline ends. CDR1 is LNHDA and CDR2 is SQIVND in the germline V gene (reference sequence). The CDR3 is made up of 14 amino acids. Here the CDR3 reads CASSIGRITTEAFF. CDR3 DNA: TGTGCCAGTAGTATTGGTCGGATCACCACTGAAGCTTTCTTT.

This clone was seen once. The chain links TRBV7-9 to TRBJ2-5; 7 positions agree with TRBD2. This CDR3 has 18 amino acids. Germline V CDR1 and CDR2: SEHNR, FQNEAQ (reference sequence). V was pared by 1 base and J by 4 bases, with 15 bases of the junction left unmatched. Here the CDR3 reads CASSLVLEWEGSRETQYF. The CDR3 nucleotides are TGTGCCAGCAGCTTAGTTCTTGAGTGGGAGGGGTCAAGAGAGACCCAGTACTTC.

The J gene is TRBJ2-6, the V gene TRBV7-9; D not resolved. This CDR3 has 18 residues. The V gene lost 0 bases and the J gene lost 1 base, with 13 bases spanning the gap. Germline CDR1 is SEHNR and CDR2 is FQNEAQ (reference sequence). CDR3: CASSLALGWSSGANVLTF. CDR3 coding DNA: TGTGCCAGCAGCTTAGCCTTGGGTTGGAGTTCTGGGGCCAACGTCCTGACTTTC.